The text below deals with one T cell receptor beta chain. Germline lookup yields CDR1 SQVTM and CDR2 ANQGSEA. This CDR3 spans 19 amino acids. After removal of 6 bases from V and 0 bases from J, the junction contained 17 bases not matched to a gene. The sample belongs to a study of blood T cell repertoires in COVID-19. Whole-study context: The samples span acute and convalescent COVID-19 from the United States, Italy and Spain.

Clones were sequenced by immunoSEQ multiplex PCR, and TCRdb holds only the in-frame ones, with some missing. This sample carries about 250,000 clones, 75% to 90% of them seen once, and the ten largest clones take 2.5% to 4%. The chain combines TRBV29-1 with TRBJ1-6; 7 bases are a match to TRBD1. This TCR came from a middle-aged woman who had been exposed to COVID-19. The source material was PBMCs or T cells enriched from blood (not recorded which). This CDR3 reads CSVATVKTGRSSYNSPLHF. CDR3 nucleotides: TGCAGCGTGGCCACAGTTAAGACAGGGAGAAGCTCCTATAATTCACCCCTCCACTTT. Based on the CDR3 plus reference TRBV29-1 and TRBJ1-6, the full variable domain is SAVISQKPSRDICQRGTSLTIQCQVDSQVTMMFWYRQQPGQSLTLIATANQGSEATYESGFVIDKFPISRPNLTFSTLTVSNMSPEDSSIYLCSVATVKTGRSSYNSPLHFGNGTRLTVT.